The 21 T cell receptor beta chains given below trace back to one sample, sequenced in a study of OX40 agonist ivuxolimab in advanced cancers. Profiling relied on immunoSEQ multiplex PCR, and the TCRdb table lists in-frame clones only, not all of them. The data contain around 46,000 clones, 89% of them seen just once; the ten biggest clones take up about 12%. This sample comprised CD4+ or CD8+ T cells sorted from blood, obtained in a trial of the OX40 agonist ivuxolimab. The source of these receptors is an adult with an advanced solid tumor such as melanoma, head and neck, liver or kidney cancer.

The CDR3 sequence is CASSPPSGTHEQYF. The CDR3 bases are TGTGCCAGCTCACCACCTAGCGGGACCCACGAGCAGTACTTC. The chain has TRBV18 and TRBJ2-7; 8 bases line up with TRBD2. The CDR3 covers 14 residues. Germline-derived CDR1 and CDR2 are KGHSH and LQKENI. V gave up 0 bases and J gave up 5 bases; unmatched junction bases: 3.

The chain couples TRBV6-6 to TRBJ1-1; D gene ambiguous. The V end lost 2 bases, the J end lost 7 bases, and 14 bases lay between the germline ends. This CDR3 comprises 14 residues. Germline V gene lookup returns CDR1 MNHNY and CDR2 SVGAGI (reference sequence). The CDR3 is CASSYNPRGSEAFF. In DNA, the CDR3 is TGTGCCAGCAGTTACAACCCCCGGGGTAGTGAAGCTTTCTTT.

This clone appeared a single time. J is TRBJ2-3 and V is TRBV4-3, with D perhaps given as TRBD1 or TRBD2 (5 bases each). Trimming took 1 base from V and 1 from J, leaving 9 bases between them. Looked up from germline, CDR1 is LGHNA and CDR2 is YSLEER. CDR3 length: 15 amino acids. The CDR3 sequence: CASSQGLGGTDTQYF. CDR3 bases: TGCGCCAGCAGCCAAGGCTTGGGGGGCACAGATACGCAGTATTTT.

V usage is TRBV9 and J usage is TRBJ2-2; D unresolved. This CDR3 has 16 amino acids. Between the trimmed V and J ends, which lost 3 bases and 1 base, there was a span of 13 bases. CDR1 and CDR2 (germline): SGDLS, YYNGEE. Here the CDR3 DNA reads TGTGCCAGCAGCGGATATCTCCGACAGAACACCGGGGAGCTGTTTTTT. Translating it yields CASSGYLRQNTGELFF.

The CDR3 nucleotides are TGTGCCAGCAGCTTAGGAGCTAGTCCCCGGAATGAGCAGTTCTTC. It specifies CASSLGASPRNEQFF. The chain employs TRBV7-6 and TRBJ2-1, with no clear D. Trimming removed 1 base at V and 7 bases at J, with 14 bases between. This CDR3 contains 15 residues. Germline V gives CDR1 SGHVS, CDR2 FNYEAQ.

V is TRBV6-5 and J is TRBJ2-5; D unclear. With the DNA end fitting TRBJ2-7 better, the J assignment may be wrong. Germline CDR1 is MNHEY and CDR2 is SVGAGI. CDR3 length: 13 residues. The CDR3 is CASSFSIWDEQYF. The CDR3, as DNA: TGTGCCAGCAGCTTCTCTATTTGGGACGAGCAGTACTTC.

This rearrangement joins TRBV7-9 to TRBJ2-1; D assignment may be TRBD1 or TRBD2 (6 bases each). CDR1 SEHNR and CDR2 FQNEAQ come from the germline V gene (reference sequence). The V and J ends lost 6 bases and 0 bases respectively, with 18 bases between them. This CDR3 is 17 amino acids long. The CDR3: CASSYPVGGPSYNEQFF. The CDR3 bases are TGTGCCAGCAGTTACCCGGTAGGGGGGCCCTCCTACAATGAGCAGTTCTTC.

The rearrangement links TRBV4-3 to TRBJ1-2; weak D call: TRBD1 (5 bases). Germline V CDR1 and CDR2: LGHNA, YSLEER. The CDR3 consists of 15 residues. V lost 4 bases to trimming and J lost 8 bases, with 20 bases between them. The CDR3 is CASSPGLGGLYGYTF. In DNA, the CDR3 is TGCGCCAGCAGCCCGGGACTCGGTGGATTATACGGCTACACCTTC.

The chain recombines TRBV5-1 with TRBJ1-2; D is ambiguous. Germline lookup yields CDR1 SGHRS and CDR2 YFSETQ. This CDR3 has 15 residues. The V gene lost 4 bases and the J gene lost 0 bases, with 13 bases spanning the gap. CDR3 sequence reads: CASSPNPGANYGYTF. The CDR3 DNA follows: TGCGCCAGCAGCCCCAATCCGGGAGCTAACTATGGCTACACCTTC.

V and J are TRBV5-4 and TRBJ2-7, with D possibly being TRBD2 (6 bases). The CDR3 totals 14 residues. The V and J ends lost 0 bases and 2 bases respectively, with 9 bases between them. CDR1 is SGHNT, CDR2 YYREEE, per germline (reference sequence). The CDR3 region is CASSLGLVPYEQYF. The CDR3 DNA is TGTGCCAGCAGCTTGGGACTAGTCCCCTACGAGCAGTACTTC.

This chain uses TRBV13 with TRBJ2-5; D not certain. The CDR3 runs 14 residues. Germline CDR1 PRHDT, CDR2 FYEKMQ (reference sequence). Trimming shortened V by 0 bases and J by 2 bases, and 7 bases separated the two germline ends. The CDR3: CASSLGGRQETQYF. The DNA of the CDR3 is TGTGCCAGCAGCTTAGGGGGCCGGCAAGAGACCCAGTACTTC.

The chain links TRBV2 to TRBJ2-7; TRBD1 aligns across 7 bases. J was trimmed by 3 bases and V by 3 bases; bases with no gene match: 8. Per germline, CDR1 SNHLY and CDR2 FYNNEI. The CDR3 contains 15 residues. The CDR3 coding sequence is TGTGCCAGCAGTGAGGGACAGCGCTTGCACTACGAGCAGTACTTC. Its translation: CASSEGQRLHYEQYF.

The V gene is TRBV19, the J gene TRBJ1-1; 7 bases map to TRBD1. Germline V lookup: CDR1 LNHDA, CDR2 SQIVND (reference sequence). The CDR3 sequence is 15 residues long. Trimming removed 3 bases from V and 0 bases from J; junction bases left unmatched: 4. CDR3 sequence (DNA): TGTGCCAGTAGTATGCAGGGGGGGATGAACACTGAAGCTTTCTTT. Translating it yields CASSMQGGMNTEAFF.

The count of this clone is one. This chain uses TRBV29-1 with TRBJ2-7; 10 bases line up with TRBD1. Germline CDR1 SQVTM, CDR2 ANQGSEA. This CDR3 spans 13 amino acids. The V and J ends lost 6 bases and 2 bases, in that order; junction bases with no gene match: 4. CDR3 amino acids: CSVGQGDAYEQYF. CDR3 in DNA: TGCAGCGTCGGACAGGGGGATGCCTACGAGCAGTACTTC.

The J gene is TRBJ2-3, the V gene TRBV9; the match to TRBD2 covers 9 bases. The CDR3 extends over 16 amino acids. Germline assignment: CDR1 SGDLS and CDR2 YYNGEE. V was clipped by 4 bases and J by 2 bases; unmatched bases: 8. CDR3 bases: TGTGCCAGCAGCCTACAAGGCGGGGGGGCCACAGATACGCAGTATTTT. Its protein product is CASSLQGGGATDTQYF.

This clone is medium-sized by share. This sample includes further DNA sequences coding for the same CDR3. DNA of the CDR3: TGTGCCTGGAGCCTGGGACAGGTTACTGAAGCTTTCTTT. Translation gives CAWSLGQVTEAFF. The chain employs TRBV30 and TRBJ1-1; TRBD1 aligns across 8 bases. The V segment lost 3 bases and the J segment 5 bases; nucleotides outside the gene matches: 5. Germline loops: CDR1 GTSNPN, CDR2 SVGIG (reference sequence). CDR3 length: 13 amino acids.

This clone appeared a single time. CDR3 sequence reads: CASRDRGLRDRATNYGYTF. DNA for the CDR3: TGTGCCAGCAGAGACCGGGGATTGAGGGACAGGGCTACTAACTATGGCTACACCTTC. The rearrangement joins TRBV28 to TRBJ1-2; 9 bases are shared with TRBD1. Germline CDR1 reads MDHEN; CDR2 reads SYDVKM. V dropped 6 bases and J dropped 0; count of bases not matched to a gene: 17. There are 19 residues in the CDR3.

The chain uses TRBV25-1 and TRBJ2-7; D is uncertain. Trimming took off 4 bases at V and 3 bases at J, with 10 bases between the two ends. Looked up from germline, CDR1 is MGHDK and CDR2 is SYGVNS. The CDR3 consists of 13 residues. The CDR3 DNA follows: TGTGCCAGCAGTGCCCCCAGTTTCTACGAGCAGTACTTC. Its protein is CASSAPSFYEQYF.

The chain joins TRBV5-1 to TRBJ1-1, with 7 bases aligning to TRBD1. Germline CDR1 SGHRS, CDR2 YFSETQ. This CDR3 region has 13 residues. After removal of 3 bases from V and 3 bases from J, the junction contained 2 bases not matched to a gene. The CDR3 DNA sequence: TGCGCCAGCAGCTGGACAGGAGACACTGAAGCTTTCTTT. Its protein product is CASSWTGDTEAFF.

V gene TRBV9 combines with J gene TRBJ2-2, with 8 bases fitting TRBD2. The trim removed 3 bases at V and 3 bases at J, leaving 7 bases unmatched. Looked up from germline, CDR1 is SGDLS and CDR2 is YYNGEE. The length of the CDR3 is 16 residues. This chain's CDR3 is CASSAPGGVYTGELFF. In DNA form, the CDR3 reads TGTGCCAGCAGCGCGCCCGGGGGGGTATACACCGGGGAGCTGTTTTTT.

CDR3 residues: CATGGAYEQYF. The CDR3 coding sequence is TGTGCCACGGGGGGAGCCTACGAGCAGTACTTC. The V gene is TRBV7-9, the J gene TRBJ2-7; 7 nucleotides line up with TRBD2. This CDR3 is built from 11 residues. CDR1 SEHNR and CDR2 FQNEAQ come from the germline V gene (reference sequence). The trim removed 10 bases at V and 2 bases at J, leaving 2 bases unmatched.